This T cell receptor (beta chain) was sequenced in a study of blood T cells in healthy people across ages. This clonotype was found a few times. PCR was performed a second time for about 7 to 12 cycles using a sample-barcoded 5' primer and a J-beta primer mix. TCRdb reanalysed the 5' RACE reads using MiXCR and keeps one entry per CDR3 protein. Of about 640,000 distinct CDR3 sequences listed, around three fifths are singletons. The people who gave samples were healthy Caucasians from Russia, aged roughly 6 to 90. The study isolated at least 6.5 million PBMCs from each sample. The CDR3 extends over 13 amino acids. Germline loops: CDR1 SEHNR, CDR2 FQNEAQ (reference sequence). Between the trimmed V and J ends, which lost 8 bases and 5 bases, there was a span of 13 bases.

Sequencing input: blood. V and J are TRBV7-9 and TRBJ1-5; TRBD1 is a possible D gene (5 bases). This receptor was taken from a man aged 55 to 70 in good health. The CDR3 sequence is CASGTDGDQPQHF. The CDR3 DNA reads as TGTGCCAGCGGGACCGACGGAGATCAGCCCCAGCATTTT. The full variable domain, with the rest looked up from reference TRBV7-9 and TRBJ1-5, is DTGVSQNPRHKITKRGQNVTFRCDPISEHNRLYWYRQTLGQGPEFLTYFQNEAQLEKSRLLSDRFSAERPKGSFSTLEIQRTEQGDSAMYLCASGTDGDQPQHFGDGTRLSIL.